Listed below are T cell receptor beta chains from one sample, sequenced in a study of blood T cell repertoires in COVID-19. Profiled with immunoSEQ multiplex PCR; TCRdb holds only in-frame clones, not every one. The sample shows 200,000 or so clones, under 90% of them seen only once. The sequenced sample consisted of PBMCs or T cells enriched from blood (not recorded which). The receptors stem from a man between 60 and 70 years old who had recovered from COVID-19. Both conserved end residues are part of each CDR3. The D gene is left open where the match is weak. A clone size is listed for some rows: how often the clone was seen (once, few, many), or a class if it is expanded.

>.|.|TRBJ2-1|TRBV5-5
TGTGCCAGCAGCTTTTCGTCGCAGTTCCCCTCTTTTTACAATGAGCAGTTCTTC
CASSFSSQFPSFYNEQFF
>.|.|TRBJ1-5|TRBV19
TGTGCCAGTAGCCTCTGGGTGAACAGGGATGGGAATCAGCCCCAGCATTTT
CASSLWVNRDGNQPQHF
>.|.|TRBJ2-7|TRBV11-2
TGTGCCAGCAGCTTATCCGCGGCAGGGTCCTACGAGCAGTACTTC
CASSLSAAGSYEQYF
>.|.|TRBJ1-1|TRBV19
TGTGCCAGTAGTATGATGGGCAACCGGATGAACACTGAAGCTTTCTTT
CASSMMGNRMNTEAFF
>.|TRBD1|TRBJ1-6|TRBV3-1/TRBV3-2
TGTGCCAGCAGCCTCCGACAGGGGAGTTCACCCCTCCACTTT
CASSLRQGSSPLHF
>.|.|TRBJ2-7|TRBV4-1
TGCGCCAGCAGCCAAGATTTCACCCCGCAGGGGCTGGGTGAGCAGTACTTC
CASSQDFTPQGLGEQYF
>.|TRBD2|TRBJ2-1|TRBV7-2
TGTGCCAGCAGCTTGGCGGGGGGGCCGGATGAGCAGTTCTTC
CASSLAGGPDEQFF
>.|.|TRBJ2-5|TRBV9
TGTGCCAGCAGCGTAGGTGAGCGGGCTGTGGAGACCCAGTACTTC
CASSVGERAVETQYF
>.|.|TRBJ1-2|TRBV2
TGTGCCAGCAGGGAACAATCTGGCTACACCTTC
CASREQSGYTF
>.|TRBD1|TRBJ1-1|TRBV18
TGTGCCAGCTCACAGGGACAGGGGGTTGGCACTGAAGCTTTCTTT
CASSQGQGVGTEAFF
>.|.|TRBJ1-4|TRBV2
TGTGCCAGCAGTGAAGCGCGGAGGGGCATTGGTGAAAAACTGTTTTTT
CASSEARRGIGEKLFF
>.|.|TRBJ1-3|TRBV7-6
TGTGCCAGCAGCTTAGACCGGAGAGGAAACACCATATATTTT
CASSLDRRGNTIYF
>.|.|TRBJ2-7|TRBV7-9
TGTGCCAGCAGCAGTTCCCCGGGACATCAATCCTACGAGCAGTACTTC
CASSSSPGHQSYEQYF
>.|TRBD1|TRBJ1-5|TRBV24-1
TGTGCCACCAGTGATAGCGGGACAGGGGTCCGAGGGCAGCCCCAGCATTTT
CATSDSGTGVRGQPQHF
>few|.|TRBJ2-4|TRBV30
TGTGCCTGGAGTGTAACAGGGAACATTCAGTACTTC
CAWSVTGNIQYF
>once|.|TRBJ1-1|TRBV4-3
TGCGCCAGCAGCCAAGTGGAGACGCCGAACACTGAAGCTTTCTTT
CASSQVETPNTEAFF
>few|TRBD1|TRBJ1-2|TRBV7-8
TGTGCCAGCAGCGCCGGACAGGGTAGTCACTATGGCTACACCTTC
CASSAGQGSHYGYTF
>.|TRBD1|TRBJ1-1|TRBV13
TGTGCCAGCAGCTCAGGGGGGGGTACTGAAGCTTTCTTT
CASSSGGGTEAFF
>.|.|TRBJ1-3|TRBV21-1
TGTGCCAGCAGCAAATCGGATTCGGGACAGACAGACTACTCTGGAAACACCATATATTTT
CASSKSDSGQTDYSGNTIYF
>.|.|TRBJ1-3|TRBV18
TGTGCCAGCTCGTCTCAAGACAGGGGAAACACCATATATTTT
CASSSQDRGNTIYF
>.|TRBD1|TRBJ1-2|TRBV4-1
TGCGCCAGCAGCCCCGACGAAAGGACAGGGAGTTCTCGTGGCTACACCTTC
CASSPDERTGSSRGYTF
>.|.|TRBJ2-5|TRBV4-3
TGCGCCAGCAGCCAACGACTAGGATCCTATGAGACCCAGTACTTC
CASSQRLGSYETQYF
>.|TRBD1|TRBJ1-1|TRBV7-2
TGTGCCAGCAGCTTAAATTGGGGTGGCAGGGGGAGTACTGAAGCTTTCTTT
CASSLNWGGRGSTEAFF
>.|TRBD1|TRBJ1-1|TRBV7-9
TGTGCCAGCAGCTCCCTTTTTACAGGGGCGGTGAACACTGAAGCTTTCTTT
CASSSLFTGAVNTEAFF
>.|TRBD1|TRBJ1-2|TRBV25-1
TGTGCCAGCAGTGGTGCGGGACAGGGCTATGGCTACACCTTC
CASSGAGQGYGYTF
>.|.|TRBJ2-5|TRBV7-9
TGTGCCAGCAGCTACCAAGGGGCCCAGTACTTC
CASSYQGAQYF
>once|.|TRBJ2-1|TRBV24-1
TGTGCCACCCACAGTTCAGGGAAAGACAATGAGCAGTTCTTC
CATHSSGKDNEQFF
>.|TRBD1|TRBJ1-2|TRBV7-9
TGTGCCAGCACCCAATCCTGGGACAGGGGGCTGGTCTATGGCTACACCTTC
CASTQSWDRGLVYGYTF
>.|.|TRBJ2-7|TRBV11-3
TGTGCCAGCAGCTTAGAAACCCGCGGGTACGAGCAGTACTTC
CASSLETRGYEQYF
>.|TRBD1|TRBJ1-1|TRBV5-1
TGCGCCAGCAGCTTGGCAGGGACAGATAACACTGAAGCTTTCTTT
CASSLAGTDNTEAFF
>.|.|TRBJ1-3|TRBV23-1
TGCGCCAGCAGGGAGGGAAACACCATATATTTT
CASREGNTIYF
>.|.|TRBJ1-4|TRBV2
TGTGCCAGCAGACCTCAGGGATCTACTAATGAAAAACTGTTTTTT
CASRPQGSTNEKLFF
>once|TRBD1|TRBJ1-1|TRBV29-1
TGCAGCGGTTCGACAGGGGGCACTGAAGCTTTCTTT
CSGSTGGTEAFF
>many|.|TRBJ1-4|TRBV10-2
TGCGCCAGCAGTGTTAACCCGGGGGGAGAACTGTTTTTT
CASSVNPGGELFF
>.|TRBD1|TRBJ2-2|TRBV2
TGTGCCAGCAGTGATACAGGGGGCTGGACCGGGGAGCTGTTTTTT
CASSDTGGWTGELFF
>.|.|TRBJ1-1|TRBV7-8
TGTGCCAGCAGCTCCAACAGGCGTATGAACACTGAAGCTTTCTTT
CASSSNRRMNTEAFF
>.|.|TRBJ1-6|TRBV13
TGTGCCAGCAGCATGGGGGGGGTTAGCTCCTATAATTCACCCCTCCACTTT
CASSMGGVSSYNSPLHF
>.|.|TRBJ1-1|TRBV11-2
TGTGCCAGCAGCTTATCCCCAGAGAACACTGAAGCTTTCTTT
CASSLSPENTEAFF
>.|.|TRBJ1-5|TRBV6-2/TRBV6-3
TGTGCCAGCAGTTACGGAGGAGGCAATCAGCCCCAGCATTTT
CASSYGGGNQPQHF